The 3 T cell receptor beta chains below come from one sample, sequenced in a study of metastatic and nonmetastatic thyroid tumors. Using MiXCR, TCRdb reanalyzed the PCR reads. This table has approximately 79,000 clones, around 9.2% appearing once. Each patient went into thyroid surgery without having received any treatment. Sample: blood. These receptors all come from a female donor with papillary thyroid cancer or a benign thyroid nodule (not recorded which). Some clones in this sample may be carry-over from other donors' samples.

The count of this clone is one. Being one base from a much bigger clone, this may be a read error. The rearrangement uses TRBV7-8 and TRBJ2-5, with 7 bases matching TRBD1. With 4 bases clipped from V and 4 bases from J, the junction kept 6 bases outside the gene matches. The germline CDR1 and CDR2 sequences are SGHVS and FQNEAQ. The CDR3 is made up of 14 amino acids. The CDR3 DNA reads TGTGCCAGCAGCTACCAGACAGGGAGAGAGACCCAGTACTTC. Its protein product is CASSYQTGRETQYF.

This clone was seen repeatedly, ten times or more. The V and J genes are TRBV9 and TRBJ2-1, with 8 bases lining up with TRBD1. CDR3 length: 15 residues. The germline CDR1 and CDR2 sequences are SGDLS and YYNGEE. J gave up 0 bases and V 4 bases, and 3 bases lay outside the gene matches. DNA for the CDR3: TGTGCCAGCAGCCTCGGACAGGGCTCCTACAATGAGCAGTTCTTC. Translation: CASSLGQGSYNEQFF.

This clone has more than one count but fewer than ten. A clone one base away is much larger, so this may be a read error. The same CDR3 can be traced to other DNA sequences in this sample. V gene TRBV19 combines with J gene TRBJ2-5; D is unresolved. Looked up from germline, CDR1 is LNHDA and CDR2 is SQIVND (reference sequence). This CDR3 comprises 11 residues. The CDR3 bases are TGTGCCAGTAGTAAACGAGAGACTCAGTACTTC. Its translation: CASSKRETQYF.